This T cell receptor (beta chain) was obtained from a study of blood T cell repertoires in COVID-19. As for the study in general: Acute and convalescent COVID-19 specimens originated in the United States, Italy and Spain. Sources were T cells, B-cell-depleted T cells, or PBMCs; the material itself was cDNA or gDNA.

As handled by the study authors: Reference gene primer amplification gave nucleated cell count estimates. Here immunoSEQ multiplex PCR was the method, and the copy in TCRdb shows in-frame clones only, minus some. D and trimming come from the DNA, and the V and J calls and clone size come from that table. The profile shows about 190,000 clones, nearly 85% of them singletons. CDR1 is DFQATT and CDR2 is SNEGSKA in the germline V gene (reference sequence). The CDR3 runs 11 residues. Trimming took 6 bases from V and 8 from J; bases not matched to a gene: 2. The origin of this receptor is a woman in her 30s with acute or convalescent COVID-19. The chain links TRBV20-1 to TRBJ1-2; 11 bases align to TRBD1. Source material: peripheral blood. This CDR3 is CSAGQGAGYTF. The CDR3 nucleotides are TGCAGTGCCGGACAGGGGGCAGGCTACACCTTC.